This T cell receptor (beta chain) was observed in a study of beta chain features in type 1 diabetes. Details on this clone: Its antigen is not known.

Isolated RNA was reverse transcribed in full, so expressed TCRB transcripts were sequenced. TCRdb keeps only in-frame clones here, not all; method: immunoSEQ multiplex PCR. The data hold some 700,000 clones, with over 10% observed a single time. The V and J ends lost 1 base and 4 bases respectively, with 10 bases between them. This CDR3 region has 14 residues. Per the germline V gene, CDR1 is SGHDN and CDR2 is FVKESK. Points from the study as a whole: There was a moderate but significant shortening of TCRB CDR3s in all four CD4+ subsets of Type 1 diabetes patients.

The chain has TRBV14 and TRBJ1-2; the D is unclear. Sequencing was carried out using naive CD4+ T cells from blood. The origin of this receptor is a man aged 18 to 30 with type 1 diabetes. The DNA of the CDR3 is TGTGCCAGCAGCCAAGGAGGGTGGAGCTATGGCTACACCTTC. Translation: CASSQGGWSYGYTF.